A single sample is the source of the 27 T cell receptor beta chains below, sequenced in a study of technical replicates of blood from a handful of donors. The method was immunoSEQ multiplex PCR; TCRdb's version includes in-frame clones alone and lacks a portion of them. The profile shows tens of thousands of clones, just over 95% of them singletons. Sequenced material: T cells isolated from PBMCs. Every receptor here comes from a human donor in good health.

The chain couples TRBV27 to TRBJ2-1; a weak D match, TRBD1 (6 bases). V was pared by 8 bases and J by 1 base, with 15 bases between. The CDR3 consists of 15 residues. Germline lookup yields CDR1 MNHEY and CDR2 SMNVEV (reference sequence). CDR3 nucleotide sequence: TGTGCCAGCGGTTCTGGGGGCGGATCCTACAATGAGCAGTTCTTC. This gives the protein CASGSGGGSYNEQFF.

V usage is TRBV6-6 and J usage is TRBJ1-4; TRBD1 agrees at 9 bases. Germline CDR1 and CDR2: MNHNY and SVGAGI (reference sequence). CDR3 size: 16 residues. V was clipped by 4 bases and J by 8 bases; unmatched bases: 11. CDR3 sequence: CASSWPTGTGREKLFF. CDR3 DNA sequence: TGTGCCAGCAGTTGGCCAACCGGGACAGGGCGAGAAAAACTGTTTTTT.

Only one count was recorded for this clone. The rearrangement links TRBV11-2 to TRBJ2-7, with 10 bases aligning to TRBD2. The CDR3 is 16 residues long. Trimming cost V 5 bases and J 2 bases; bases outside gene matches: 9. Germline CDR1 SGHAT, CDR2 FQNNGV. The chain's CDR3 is CASSPTHSGRTYEQYF. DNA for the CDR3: TGTGCCAGCAGCCCCACACATAGCGGGAGGACCTACGAGCAGTACTTC.

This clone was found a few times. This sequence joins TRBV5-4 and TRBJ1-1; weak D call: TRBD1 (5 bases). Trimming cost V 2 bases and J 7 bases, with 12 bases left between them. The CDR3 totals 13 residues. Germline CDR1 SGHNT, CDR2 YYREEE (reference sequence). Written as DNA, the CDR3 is TGTGCCAGCAGCTTTACCCAGGACATTGAAGCTTTCTTT. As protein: CASSFTQDIEAFF.

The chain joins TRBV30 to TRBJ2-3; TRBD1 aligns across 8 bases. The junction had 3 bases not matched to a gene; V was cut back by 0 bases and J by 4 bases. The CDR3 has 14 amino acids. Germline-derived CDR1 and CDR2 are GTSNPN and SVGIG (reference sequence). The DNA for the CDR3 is TGTGCCTGGAGTGTAACAGGGGGAGCAGATACGCAGTATTTT. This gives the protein CAWSVTGGADTQYF.

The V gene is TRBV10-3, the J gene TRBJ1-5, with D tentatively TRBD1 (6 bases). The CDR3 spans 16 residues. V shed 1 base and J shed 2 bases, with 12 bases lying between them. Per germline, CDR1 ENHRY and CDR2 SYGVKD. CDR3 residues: CAISEFRQVRNQPQHF. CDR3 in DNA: TGTGCCATCAGTGAGTTTCGACAGGTCCGCAATCAGCCCCAGCATTTT.

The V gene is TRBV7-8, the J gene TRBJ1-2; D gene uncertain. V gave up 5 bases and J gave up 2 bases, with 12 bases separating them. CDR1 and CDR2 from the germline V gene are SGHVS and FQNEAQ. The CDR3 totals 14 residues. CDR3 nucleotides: TGTGCCAGCAGCCAGCGGCAGGAGAACTATGGCTACACCTTC. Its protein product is CASSQRQENYGYTF.

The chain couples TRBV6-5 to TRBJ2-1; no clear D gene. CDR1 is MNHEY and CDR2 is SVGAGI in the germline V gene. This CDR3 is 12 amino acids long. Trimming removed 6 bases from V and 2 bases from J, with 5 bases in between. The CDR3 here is CASRAAYNEQFF. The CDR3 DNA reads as TGTGCCAGCAGGGCAGCCTACAATGAGCAGTTCTTC.

CDR3 nucleotides: TGCGCCAGCAGCCAAGTTTATTTAGGGGTCACTGAAGCTTTCTTT. Protein sequence: CASSQVYLGVTEAFF. The chain links TRBV4-1 to TRBJ1-1; TRBD1 is a possible D gene (5 bases). The germline CDR1 and CDR2 sequences are MGHRA and YSYEKL. The CDR3 has 15 residues. Trimming pared 1 base from V and 4 bases from J, leaving 13 bases between.

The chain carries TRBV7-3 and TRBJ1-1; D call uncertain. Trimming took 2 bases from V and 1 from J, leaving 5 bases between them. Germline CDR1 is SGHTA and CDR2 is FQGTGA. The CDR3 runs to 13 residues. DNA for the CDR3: TGTGCCAGCAGCTTAGTACAGAACACTGAAGCTTTCTTT. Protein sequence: CASSLVQNTEAFF.

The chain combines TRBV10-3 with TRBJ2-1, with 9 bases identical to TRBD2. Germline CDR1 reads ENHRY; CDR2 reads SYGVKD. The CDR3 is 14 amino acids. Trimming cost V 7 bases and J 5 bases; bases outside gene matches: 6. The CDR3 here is CAITKTSGHNEQFF. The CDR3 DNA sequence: TGTGCCATCACCAAGACTAGCGGACACAATGAGCAGTTCTTC.

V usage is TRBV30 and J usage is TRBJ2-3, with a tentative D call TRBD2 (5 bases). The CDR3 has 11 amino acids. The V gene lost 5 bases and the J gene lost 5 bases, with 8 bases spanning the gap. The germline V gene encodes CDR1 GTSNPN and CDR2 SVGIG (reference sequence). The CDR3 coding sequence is TGTGCCTGGGCCGAGGGAGATACGCAGTATTTT. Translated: CAWAEGDTQYF. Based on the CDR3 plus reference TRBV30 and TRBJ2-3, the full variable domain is SQTIHQWPATLVQPVGSPLSLECTVEGTSNPNLYWYRQAAGRGLQLLFYSVGIGQISSEVPQNLSASRPQDRQFILSSKKLLLSDSGFYLCAWAEGDTQYFGPGTRLTVL.

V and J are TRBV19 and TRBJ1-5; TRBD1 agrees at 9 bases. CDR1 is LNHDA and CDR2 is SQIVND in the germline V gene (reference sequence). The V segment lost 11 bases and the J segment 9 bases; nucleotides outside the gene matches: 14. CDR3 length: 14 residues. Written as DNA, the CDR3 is TGTGCCTCTAAGGGGGACAGGGCCCGAGGGCCCCAGCATTTT. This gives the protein CASKGDRARGPQHF.

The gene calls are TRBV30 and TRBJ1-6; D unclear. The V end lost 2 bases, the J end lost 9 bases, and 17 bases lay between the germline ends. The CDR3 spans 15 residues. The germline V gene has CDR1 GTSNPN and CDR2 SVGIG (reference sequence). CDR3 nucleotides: TGTGCCTGGAGTACCCACCAAGGCGGGATTTCACCCCTCCACTTT. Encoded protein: CAWSTHQGGISPLHF.

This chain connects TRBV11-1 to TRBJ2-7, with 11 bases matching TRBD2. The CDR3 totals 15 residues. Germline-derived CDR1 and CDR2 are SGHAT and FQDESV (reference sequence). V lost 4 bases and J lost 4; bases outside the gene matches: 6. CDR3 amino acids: CASSSTSGTFYEQYF. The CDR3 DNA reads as TGTGCCAGCAGCTCGACTAGCGGGACTTTTTACGAGCAGTACTTC. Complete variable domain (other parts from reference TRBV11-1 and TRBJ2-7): EAEVAQSPRYKITEKSQAVAFWCDPISGHATLYWYRQILGQGPELLVQFQDESVVDDSQLPKDRFSAERLKGVDSTLKIQPAELGDSAMYLCASSSTSGTFYEQYFGPGTRLTVT.

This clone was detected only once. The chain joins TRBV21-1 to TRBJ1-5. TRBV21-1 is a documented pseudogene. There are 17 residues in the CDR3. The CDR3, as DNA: TGTGCCAGCAGCAAAGTCTCGAGGAGGGGCAATTTCTCGGCCCAGCATTTT. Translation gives CASSKVSRRGNFSAQHF.

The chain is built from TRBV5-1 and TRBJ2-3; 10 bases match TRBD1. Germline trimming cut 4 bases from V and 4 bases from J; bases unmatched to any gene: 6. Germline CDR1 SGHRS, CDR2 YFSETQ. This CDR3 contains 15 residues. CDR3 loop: CASSLRQGAPDTQYF. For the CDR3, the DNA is TGCGCCAGCAGCCTGAGACAGGGGGCTCCAGATACGCAGTATTTT.

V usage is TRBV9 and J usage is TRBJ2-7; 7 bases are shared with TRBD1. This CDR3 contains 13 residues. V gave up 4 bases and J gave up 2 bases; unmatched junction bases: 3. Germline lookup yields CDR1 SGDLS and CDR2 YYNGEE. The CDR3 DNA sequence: TGTGCCAGCAGCCAAGGACAGGCCTACGAGCAGTACTTC. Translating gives CASSQGQAYEQYF.

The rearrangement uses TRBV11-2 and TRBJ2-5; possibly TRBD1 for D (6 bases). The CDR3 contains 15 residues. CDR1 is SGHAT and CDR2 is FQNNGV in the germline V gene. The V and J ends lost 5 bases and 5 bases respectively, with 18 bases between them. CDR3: CASSMGANPYETQYF. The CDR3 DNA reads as TGTGCCAGCAGCATGGGGGCTAACCCATATGAGACCCAGTACTTC. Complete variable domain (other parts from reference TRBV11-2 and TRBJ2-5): EAGVAQSPRYKIIEKRQSVAFWCNPISGHATLYWYQQILGQGPKLLIQFQNNGVVDDSQLPKDRFSAERLKGVDSTLKIQPAKLEDSAVYLCASSMGANPYETQYFGPGTRLLVL.

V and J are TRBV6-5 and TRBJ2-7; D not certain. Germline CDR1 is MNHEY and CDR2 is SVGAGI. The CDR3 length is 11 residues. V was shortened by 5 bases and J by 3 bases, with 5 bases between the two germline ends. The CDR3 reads CASSINYEQYF. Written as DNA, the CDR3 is TGTGCCAGCAGTATTAACTACGAGCAGTACTTC.

CDR3: CASSFLGKLTGELFF. CDR3 bases: TGTGCCAGCAGCTTCCTCGGGAAGCTCACCGGGGAGCTGTTTTTT. The genes are TRBV27 and TRBJ2-2, with a weak D call TRBD2 (5 bases). This CDR3 has 15 residues. Trimming took off 6 bases at V and 4 bases at J, with 15 bases between the two ends. The germline gives CDR1 MNHEY, CDR2 SMNVEV (reference sequence).

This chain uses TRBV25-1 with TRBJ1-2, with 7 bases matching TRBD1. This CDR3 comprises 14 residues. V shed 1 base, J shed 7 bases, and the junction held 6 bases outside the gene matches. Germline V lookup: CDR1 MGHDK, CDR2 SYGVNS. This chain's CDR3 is CASSESEGGTGYTF. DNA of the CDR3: TGTGCCAGCAGTGAATCTGAAGGGGGCACTGGCTACACCTTC.

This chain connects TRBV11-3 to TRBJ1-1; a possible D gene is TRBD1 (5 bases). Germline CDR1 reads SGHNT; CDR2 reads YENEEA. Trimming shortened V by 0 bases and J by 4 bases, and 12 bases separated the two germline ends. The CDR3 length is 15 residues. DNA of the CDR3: TGTGCCAGCAGCTTAGAAGCAGGGCGTGGCACTGAAGCTTTCTTT. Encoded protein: CASSLEAGRGTEAFF.

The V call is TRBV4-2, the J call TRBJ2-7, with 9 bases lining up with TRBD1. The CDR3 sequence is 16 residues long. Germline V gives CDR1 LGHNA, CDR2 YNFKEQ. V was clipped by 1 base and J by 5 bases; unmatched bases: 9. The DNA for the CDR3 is TGTGCCAGCAGCCAAGCTAACCCGGGACAGGGCAACGAGCAGTACTTC. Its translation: CASSQANPGQGNEQYF.

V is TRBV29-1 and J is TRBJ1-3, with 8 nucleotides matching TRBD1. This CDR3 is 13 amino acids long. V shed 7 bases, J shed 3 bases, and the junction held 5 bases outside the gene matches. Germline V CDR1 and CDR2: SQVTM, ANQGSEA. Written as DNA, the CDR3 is TGCAGCGCCGGGGGACAGGATGGAAACACCATATATTTT. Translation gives CSAGGQDGNTIYF.

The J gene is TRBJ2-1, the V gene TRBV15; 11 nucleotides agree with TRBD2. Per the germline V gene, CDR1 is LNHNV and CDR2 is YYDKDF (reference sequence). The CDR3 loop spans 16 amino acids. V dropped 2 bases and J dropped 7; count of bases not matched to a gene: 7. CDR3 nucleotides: TGTGCCACCAGCAGATCACTAGCGGGAGTTAGGAATGAGCAGTTCTTC. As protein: CATSRSLAGVRNEQFF.

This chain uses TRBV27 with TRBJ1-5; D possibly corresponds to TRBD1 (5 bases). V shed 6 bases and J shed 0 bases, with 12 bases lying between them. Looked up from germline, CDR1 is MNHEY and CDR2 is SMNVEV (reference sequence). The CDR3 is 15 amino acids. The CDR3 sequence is CASRTGGYSNQPQHF. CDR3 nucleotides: TGTGCCAGCAGAACCGGGGGTTATAGCAATCAGCCCCAGCATTTT.